Listed here is a single T cell receptor (beta chain). Its antigen is currently not known. No much larger clone exists at a distance of one base, and base qualities are not known. The data originate from a study of long-term antiretroviral therapy in people with HIV (dated by TCRdb to 2021 to 2024). Study-level background: The earliest samples were collected roughly a decade before the 2015 WHO recommendation for immediate ART, at a time when ART was usually postponed until CD4 counts fell. This retrospective serial study examined whether starting ART and sustained HIV suppression were associated with changes in the composition and diversity of the TRB repertoire in peripheral blood. A total of about 190 cryopreserved PBMC samples were contributed to the cohort by 30 adults with confirmed HIV infection, with samples collected serially over a mean of roughly six years (range 1-12). Among the 25 to 30 participants with HIV, around 10 were female. No cross-contamination during QIAcube processing was seen in test extractions of a monoclonal T-cell line run alongside 30 to 35 polyclonal samples.

Inclusion was restricted to participants for whom at least one PBMC sample before ART initiation and at least two post-ART samples were available. Every participant with HIV received treatment in the United States of America. Before DNA extraction, cryopreserved samples of roughly 1-10 million PBMC were thawed and washed. At the time of the earliest PBMC sample, participants with HIV were aged between roughly 23 and 60 years. PBMC samples were contributed by each participant from 1-4 timepoints before ART initiation and 2-8 timepoints after ART initiation, with a median of 7 samples. Serial HIV viral load, CD4+ T-cell count, ART history and demographic data were obtained for every participant. Genomic DNA was extracted from unsorted PBMC with a Qiagen kit on a QIAcube, with processing performed in batches of 12 samples. Sequencing of the TRB variable region was done with the immunoSEQ hsTCRB v3.0 assay at survey level resolution. The target sequencing depth for TRB was 40,000-50,000 T-cell genomes per sample. TRB libraries were pooled and sequenced on an Illumina MiSeq using a v3 150-cycle kit. In the source study's methods: Repertoire analysis ran in R within a reproducible Nextflow workflow covering QC, data transformation and analysis. Custom analyses were implemented in LymphoSeq2, an R package for AIRR-Seq data exploration. Four samples that yielded fewer than 5000 total TRB sequences were excluded, so that approximately 170 HIV repertoires were analyzed. Among the 180 to 200 retained HIV repertoires, approximately 59 were collected before ART initiation and around 130 after ART initiation. Each repertoire was downsampled to 5000 TRB nucleotide sequences, and summary statistics were averaged across 100 downsampling iterations. TRB sequences were retained for analysis only if CDR3 regions of at least seven amino acids were present. A Shannon entropy-derived clonality score and the Gini coefficient were used to measure diversity. In repertoire networks, the top 5000 CDR3 amino acid sequences were linked whenever an edit distance of one separated two sequences. For TRB CDR3 amino acid sequences, GLIPH2 was used to predict antigen specificity groups and MHC restriction. To flag known associations with CMV, EBV, HIV or tissue antigens, CDR3 amino acid sequences were compared against VDJdb and McPAS-TCR. Pre-ART, post-ART and control groups were compared with Wilcoxon signed-rank tests and Holm-Bonferroni correction. Held by TCRdb, this immuneACCESS table contains in-frame sequences only and omits some clones. Under half of the omission traces to an unresolved V gene where checked; the cause of the rest is unknown. Clone size and V and J calls were adopted from that table, with D and trimming inferred from the DNA. Counted in this sample were more than 20,000 clones; roughly four fifths of them appeared once. 15% to 20% of the sample is taken by the ten largest.

The full study reports these points: Because cell numbers in pre-ART samples were limited, unsorted PBMC were profiled instead of sorted CD4+ and CD8+ T cells. Starting ART was linked to a significant rise in TRB diversity, yet even after long-term ART the diversity remained significantly lower than in transplant donor controls. Inferences about post-ART repertoire changes were limited because no data were available on ART adherence, viral resistance or therapy changes. The repertoire was dominated across all time points by expanded TRB clones identified before ART initiation, although this dominance was seen to fluctuate and to decrease in many PLHIV after ART. Limited PBMC availability meant only the TCR beta chain was sequenced, without alpha chain pairing. Compared with controls, HIV repertoires had narrower CDR3 length ranges, and the network structure pointed to an antigen-experienced repertoire that shifted only slightly toward naive after ART. The samples span the years 2004 to 2017, and the ART regimens used may be less effective than current regimens.

V was cut back by 0 bases and J by 4 bases, leaving a gap of 4 bases between them. The germline V gene (reference sequence) gives CDR1 as SGHKS and CDR2 as YYEKEE. Including the terminal cysteine and phenylalanine, the CDR3 comprises 12 residues. Only CDR3 DNA is held: 36 bases, read in frame from base 1. The sequence came from a middle-aged man with HIV. Here the sequenced sample was unsorted PBMCs, taken 0.5 years before starting antiretroviral therapy. The chain was built from TRBV5-5 and TRBJ1-2; the D gene cannot be named for sure. The nucleotide sequence is TGTGCCAGCAGCTTGGGATCCTATGGCTACACCTTC. This codes for CASSLGSYGYTF.